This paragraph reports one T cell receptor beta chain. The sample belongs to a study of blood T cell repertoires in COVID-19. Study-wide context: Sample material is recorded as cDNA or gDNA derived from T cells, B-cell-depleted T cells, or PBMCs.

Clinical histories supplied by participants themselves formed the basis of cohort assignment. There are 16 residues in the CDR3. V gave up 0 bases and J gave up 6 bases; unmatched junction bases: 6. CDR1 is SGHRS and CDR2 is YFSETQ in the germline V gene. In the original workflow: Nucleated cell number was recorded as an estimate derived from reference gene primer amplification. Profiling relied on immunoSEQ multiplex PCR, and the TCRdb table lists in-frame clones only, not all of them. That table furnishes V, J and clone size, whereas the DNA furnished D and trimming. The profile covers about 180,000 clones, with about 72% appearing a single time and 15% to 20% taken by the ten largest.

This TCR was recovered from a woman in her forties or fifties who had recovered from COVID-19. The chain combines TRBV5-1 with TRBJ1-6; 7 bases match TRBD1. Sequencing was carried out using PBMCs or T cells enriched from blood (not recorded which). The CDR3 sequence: CASSLAEGAGNSPLHF. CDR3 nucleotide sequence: TGCGCCAGCAGCTTGGCAGAGGGGGCGGGTAATTCACCCCTCCACTTT.